The subject of this entry is one T cell receptor (beta chain). One entry per CDR3 protein results from TCRdb running MiXCR on the 5' RACE reads. The table has about 790,000 distinct CDR3 sequences, 15% to 20% seen once. These data belong to a study of identical twins. The CDR3 is 13 amino acids. Trimming left V 6 bases short and J 6 bases short, with 15 bases between. CDR1 is SGHTA, CDR2 FQGNSA, per germline. The same specimen was also included in a second study, on T cells expressing NK-cell markers.

This TCR was recovered from a woman in her late teens or twenties in good health. The sample consisted of PBMCs. The V and J genes are TRBV7-2 and TRBJ2-7; the D call may be TRBD1 or TRBD2 (5 bases each). The CDR3 region is CASRSGTVGEQYF. The CDR3 coding sequence is TGTGCCAGCAGGTCCGGGACCGTCGGCGAGCAGTACTTC. Full variable domain (missing parts from reference TRBV7-2 and TRBJ2-7): GAGVSQSPSNKVTEKGKDVELRCDPISGHTALYWYRQSLGQGLEFLIYFQGNSAPDKSGLPSDRFSAERTGGSVSTLTIQRTQQEDSAVYLCASRSGTVGEQYFGPGTRLTVT.